The 26 T cell receptor beta chains below all came from one sample that was sequenced in a study of neurological immune-mediated disorders (dated by TCRdb to about 2019). Preparation of the library involved 5' RACE. The instrument given in TCRdb is Illumina HiSeq 2500. The raw public reads went through TCRdb reprocessing: fastp at Q25, MiXCR clone calling, in-frame beta chains kept. All rows with the same CDR3 protein become a single entry with the most common DNA and genes. Present in this sample are 35,000 or so distinct CDR3 sequences, 13% to 15% of which were seen just once. The top ten constitute 20% to 30% of the sample. Material: PBMCs. These TCRs come from a woman between 50 and 59 years old with HTLV-1-associated myelopathy (HAM/TSP).

There are many counts of this clonotype. The rearrangement uses TRBV12-3 or TRBV12-4 and TRBJ1-2; unclear D gene. CDR3 length: 11 residues. V was pared by 3 bases and J by 7 bases, with 6 bases between. In DNA form, the CDR3 reads TGTGCCAGCAGTTTCGGTGGTGGCTACACCTTC. This translates into CASSFGGGYTF.

This clonotype was recorded many times. The DNA for the CDR3 is TGCAGTGCTAGGACAGGTTCTGGAGGGGCCAACGTCCTGACTTTC. This gives the protein CSARTGSGGANVLTF. The gene calls are TRBV20-1 and TRBJ2-6, with D possibly being TRBD1 (6 bases). The V gene lost 3 bases and the J gene lost 4 bases, with 13 bases spanning the gap. Germline assignment: CDR1 DFQATT and CDR2 SNEGSKA (reference sequence). This CDR3 has 15 amino acids.

This clonotype was detected only a few times. The V call is TRBV7-9, the J call TRBJ1-1, with unresolved D. CDR3 length equals 12 residues. Germline assignment: CDR1 SEHNR and CDR2 FQNEAQ (reference sequence). Between the trimmed V and J ends, which lost 3 bases and 5 bases, there was a span of 7 bases. The CDR3 DNA follows: TGTGCCAGCAGCTTTGATGGGACTGAAGCTTTCTTT. Translating gives CASSFDGTEAFF.

In its sample, this clonotype was seen many times. The genes are TRBV7-9 and TRBJ2-5, with 14 bases aligning to TRBD2. The CDR3 consists of 15 residues. Trimming removed 8 bases from V and 5 bases from J; junction bases left unmatched: 7. Germline CDR1 is SEHNR and CDR2 is FQNEAQ (reference sequence). The CDR3 DNA reads TGTGCCAGCCGGGGGACTAGCGGGAGTTCGGAGACCCAGTACTTC. This sequence encodes CASRGTSGSSETQYF.

This clonotype appeared many times. The chain uses TRBV5-1 and TRBJ2-1, with 7 bases fitting TRBD2. The J segment lost 2 bases and the V segment lost 4 bases, leaving 6 bases of the junction unmatched. Germline V CDR1 and CDR2: SGHRS, YFSETQ. The CDR3 totals 15 residues. The CDR3 nucleotides read TGCGCCAGCAGCCCGGCGGGGGAGGCCTACAATGAGCAGTTCTTC. Amino acids: CASSPAGEAYNEQFF.

Ten or more counts support this clonotype. This chain links TRBV5-1 with TRBJ2-1; D might be TRBD1 (6 bases). Germline V gene lookup returns CDR1 SGHRS and CDR2 YFSETQ. The V and J ends lost 2 bases and 7 bases respectively, with 13 bases between them. There are 14 residues in the CDR3. The DNA for the CDR3 is TGCGCCAGCAGCTTAAGCCAGGGGAGAAATGAGCAGTTCTTC. It encodes CASSLSQGRNEQFF.

As for this clonotype: Germline and junction disagree at one end, which may indicate a read error. The gene calls are TRBV10-3 and TRBJ2-2; TRBD2 agrees at 8 bases. CDR1 is ENHRY and CDR2 is SYGVKD in the germline V gene. CDR3 length: 15 residues. For the CDR3, the DNA is TGTGCCATCAGGTCGGGAGGGCTCGGAACCGGGGAGATGTTTTTT. Its translation is CAIRSGGLGTGEMFF.

The table lists this clonotype with many counts. This chain's CDR3 is CASAGGRANQPQHF. CDR3 nucleotide sequence: TGTGCCAGCGCGGGGGGCAGGGCCAATCAGCCCCAGCATTTT. The chain has TRBV11-3 and TRBJ1-5; D is possibly TRBD1 (6 bases). The V end lost 8 bases, the J end lost 3 bases, and 14 bases lay between the germline ends. The CDR3 loop spans 14 amino acids. Germline assignment: CDR1 SGHNT and CDR2 YENEEA.

This clonotype was observed at least ten times. The CDR3 nucleotides read TGTGCCAGCAGCCAGGACCCGGAGGGGGAAAAACTGTTTTTT. This encodes CASSQDPEGEKLFF. V and J are TRBV4-2 and TRBJ1-4, with D tentatively TRBD1 (5 bases). CDR3 length equals 14 residues. V was shortened by 3 bases and J by 8 bases, with 13 bases between the two germline ends. In germline, CDR1 is LGHNA, CDR2 YNFKEQ.

This clonotype was found many times. The CDR3 DNA sequence: TGTGCCAGCAGCTTAGAGCCGGGACAGGTGATCTACGAGCAGTACTTC. Translation: CASSLEPGQVIYEQYF. V usage is TRBV7-2 and J usage is TRBJ2-7, with 8 bases matching TRBD1. The CDR3 is 16 residues long. Germline CDR1 SGHTA, CDR2 FQGNSA. V shed 1 base and J 3 bases; nucleotides not matched to a gene: 8.

In its sample, this clonotype was seen a few times. The CDR3 bases are TGCAGTGCCCTGCTGCTTAAAGCGGGGGGGCGCCTTACAGATACGCAGTATTTT. Protein: CSALLLKAGGRLTDTQYF. The V and J genes are TRBV20-1 and TRBJ2-3; 10 nucleotides line up with TRBD2. Germline V CDR1 and CDR2: DFQATT, SNEGSKA (reference sequence). The CDR3 is 18 residues long. V was clipped by 6 bases and J by 3 bases; unmatched bases: 18.

This clonotype appeared many times. The chain links TRBV7-2 to TRBJ1-1, with 10 bases that match TRBD1. The CDR3 runs 15 residues. V was pared by 6 bases and J by 0 bases, with 4 bases of the junction left unmatched. Germline V gene sequence: CDR1 SGHTA, CDR2 FQGNSA. The CDR3 nucleotides are TGTGCCAGCAGGCAGGACAGGGGGGTGAACACTGAAGCTTTCTTT. This codes for CASRQDRGVNTEAFF.

The chain has TRBV20-1 and TRBJ2-7; TRBD2 matches 15 bases. V lost 3 bases, J lost 7 bases, and 7 bases stayed unmatched. Germline-derived CDR1 and CDR2 are DFQATT and SNEGSKA (reference sequence). The CDR3 is 15 amino acids. The CDR3 here is CSASGLAGGGCEQYV. For the CDR3, the DNA is TGCAGTGCTAGCGGACTAGCGGGGGGGGGGTGTGAGCAGTACGTC.

A note on this clonotype: It may be a read error: a sequence one base away is much more abundant. The chain joins TRBV5-1 to TRBJ2-2; 8 bases fit TRBD1. The CDR3 is 15 amino acids. The junction had 6 bases not matched to a gene; V was cut back by 5 bases and J by 3 bases. Looked up from germline, CDR1 is SGHRS and CDR2 is YFSETQ. The CDR3 coding sequence is TGCGCCAGCAGATCCCAGGGGGCGGACACCGGGGAGCTGTTTTTT. As protein: CASRSQGADTGELFF.

Many counts were recorded for this clonotype. V usage is TRBV20-1 and J usage is TRBJ1-2, with D possibly being TRBD1 (5 bases). This CDR3 has 13 residues. Germline V CDR1 and CDR2: DFQATT, SNEGSKA (reference sequence). Trimming removed 1 base at V and 8 bases at J, with 14 bases between. Written as DNA, the CDR3 is TGCAGTGCTAGAGGACCGGGACGAGGGGGCTACACCTTC. Amino acids: CSARGPGRGGYTF.

This sequence joins TRBV20-1 and TRBJ2-5, with D possibly TRBD2 on 6 matching bases. The CDR3 is made up of 13 amino acids. V lost 0 bases and J 5 bases, leaving 10 bases between the germline ends. Per germline, CDR1 DFQATT and CDR2 SNEGSKA (reference sequence). CDR3 sequence: CSARDPLAETQYF. Written as DNA, the CDR3 is TGCAGTGCTAGAGATCCGCTAGCGGAGACCCAGTACTTC.

At least ten counts were recorded for this clonotype. The chain recombines TRBV27 with TRBJ2-1, with D perhaps matching TRBD1 or TRBD2 (6 bases each). The CDR3 runs 16 residues. Trimming left V 3 bases short and J 4 bases short, with 16 bases between. Germline V CDR1 and CDR2: MNHEY, SMNVEV (reference sequence). The DNA for the CDR3 is TGTGCCAGCAGTTTGTCAACGGGGGCAGGGTACAATGAGCAGTTCTTC. Protein: CASSLSTGAGYNEQFF.

This clonotype was recorded many times. The chain couples TRBV6-2 or TRBV6-3 to TRBJ2-7; 7 bases map to TRBD1. The CDR3 sequence is 14 residues long. J lost 1 base, V lost 6 bases, and 6 bases had no gene match. CDR1 and CDR2 (germline): MNHEY, SVGEGT. The CDR3 nucleotides read TGTGCCAGCAGCATAACAGGGGATTCCTACGAGCAGTACTTC. This encodes CASSITGDSYEQYF.

This clonotype was detected many times. The chain is built from TRBV18 and TRBJ1-5, with TRBD1 matching 12 bases. Germline V lookup: CDR1 KGHSH, CDR2 LQKENI. The CDR3 spans 17 residues. J lost 1 base, V lost 5 bases, and 6 bases had no gene match. The CDR3 is CASSTGQGAWSNQPQHF. The CDR3 DNA is TGTGCCAGCTCAACGGGACAGGGGGCCTGGAGCAATCAGCCCCAGCATTTT.

This clonotype appeared many times. The chain links TRBV5-1 to TRBJ2-7; tentative D call: TRBD2 (5 bases). Trimming cost V 0 bases and J 6 bases, with 13 bases left between them. CDR1 SGHRS and CDR2 YFSETQ come from the germline V gene. This CDR3 region has 14 residues. The CDR3 protein is CASSLGPFEGEQYF. CDR3 DNA sequence: TGCGCCAGCAGCTTGGGACCCTTTGAGGGCGAGCAGTACTTC.

This chain links TRBV29-1 with TRBJ1-1; D may be TRBD1 (5 bases). V lost 5 bases and J 0 bases, leaving 13 bases between the germline ends. This CDR3 is 14 amino acids long. Germline V gene lookup returns CDR1 SQVTM and CDR2 ANQGSEA. This CDR3 is CSVSPRQMNTEAFF. CDR3 bases: TGCAGCGTTTCCCCGAGACAGATGAACACTGAAGCTTTCTTT.

This clonotype was found many times. This chain joins TRBV20-1 and TRBJ1-2; no firm D call. V was clipped by 1 base and J by 10 bases, with 19 bases between them. CDR3 length equals 14 residues. Per germline, CDR1 DFQATT and CDR2 SNEGSKA (reference sequence). In DNA, the CDR3 is TGCAGTGCTAGAGGTCCCCGACCAGAGCTGACCTACACCTTC. Its protein is CSARGPRPELTYTF.

The rearrangement uses TRBV20-1 and TRBJ1-5, with a tentative D call TRBD1 (5 bases). Trimming pared 3 bases from V and 2 bases from J, leaving 11 bases between. Germline loops: CDR1 DFQATT, CDR2 SNEGSKA (reference sequence). The CDR3 is 14 residues long. For the CDR3, the DNA is TGCAGTGCTAGGGGGGTTGGGGGCAATCAGCCCCAGCATTTT. Translation: CSARGVGGNQPQHF.

CDR3 coding DNA: TGTGCCAGCAGTCCACAGGGGTATGAGCAGTTCTTC. This sequence encodes CASSPQGYEQFF. The rearrangement joins TRBV2 to TRBJ2-1, with 7 bases fitting TRBD1. The J segment lost 8 bases and the V segment lost 5 bases, leaving 3 bases of the junction unmatched. The CDR3 is 12 amino acids. Looked up from germline, CDR1 is SNHLY and CDR2 is FYNNEI.

This clonotype was counted ten times or more. This chain links TRBV3-1 with TRBJ1-5, with D perhaps TRBD1 (5 bases). Germline V gives CDR1 LGHDT, CDR2 YNNKEL (reference sequence). V was pared by 1 base and J by 0 bases, with 7 bases between. The length of the CDR3 is 15 residues. CDR3 in DNA: TGTGCCAGCAGCCAAGGGGGCCATAGCAATCAGCCCCAGCATTTT. Its protein is CASSQGGHSNQPQHF.

This clonotype was counted many times. J is TRBJ2-1 and V is TRBV12-3 or TRBV12-4, with TRBD1 identical over 10 bases. Trimming cost V 6 bases and J 8 bases; bases outside gene matches: 4. The CDR3 has 13 amino acids. The CDR3 loop is CASRRDRGDEQFF. CDR3 coding DNA: TGTGCCAGCAGAAGGGACAGGGGCGATGAGCAGTTCTTC.